These 9 T cell receptor beta chains were all obtained from the same sample, sequenced in a study of Tregs in tolerant kidney transplant recipients. The data were produced by immunoSEQ multiplex PCR, yet TCRdb's version contains in-frame clones alone and is incomplete. The table includes about 52,000 clones, about 90% detected once. Mixed chimerism was transient after nonmyeloablative marrow transplants from related graft donors. The material was CD8+ T cells from blood (PBMCs), obtained 24 months after the transplant. These receptors originate from a human patient who received a combined kidney and bone marrow transplant. The graft donor may have given rise to some T cells.

This chain uses TRBV28 with TRBJ1-3; 8 bases match TRBD1. The CDR3 sequence is 18 residues long. In germline, CDR1 is MDHEN, CDR2 SYDVKM. V was clipped by 3 bases and J by 2 bases; unmatched bases: 12. The CDR3 spells CASSFWLSLQGAGNTIYF. CDR3 nucleotide sequence: TGTGCCAGCAGTTTCTGGTTATCGTTACAGGGGGCTGGAAACACCATATATTTT. Together with reference TRBV28 and TRBJ1-3, the CDR3 gives the full variable domain: DVKVTQSSRYLVKRTGEKVFLECVQDMDHENMFWYRQDPGLGLRLIYFSYDVKMKEKGDIPEGYSVSREKKERFSLILESASTNQTSMYLCASSFWLSLQGAGNTIYFGEGSWLTVV.

The genes are TRBV2 and TRBJ2-1; 9 bases match TRBD1. Germline loops: CDR1 SNHLY, CDR2 FYNNEI. With 4 bases clipped from V and 8 bases from J, the junction kept 15 bases outside the gene matches. This CDR3 region has 17 residues. The CDR3 region is CASSGSGWTGEEDEQFF. The CDR3 DNA follows: TGTGCCAGCAGTGGTTCGGGTTGGACAGGGGAAGAGGATGAGCAGTTCTTC.

The rearrangement joins TRBV30 to TRBJ2-7; D perhaps matches TRBD2 (6 bases). The CDR3 runs 14 residues. Germline CDR1 is GTSNPN and CDR2 is SVGIG (reference sequence). V was clipped by 8 bases and J by 6 bases, with 23 bases between them. The DNA for the CDR3 is TGTGCCCTCACCGGGACTGGATTACTCGGCGAGCAGTACTTC. It codes for CALTGTGLLGEQYF.

V gene TRBV27 combines with J gene TRBJ2-1; TRBD2 agrees at 11 bases. V trimming: 5 bases; J trimming: 3 bases; junction bases outside the gene matches: 0. The CDR3 runs 14 residues. CDR1 and CDR2 from the germline V gene are MNHEY and SMNVEV (reference sequence). The CDR3 bases are TGTGCCAGCAGTGGGACTAGCGGCTACAATGAGCAGTTCTTC. This sequence encodes CASSGTSGYNEQFF.

This clone was counted between two and nine times. The CDR3 loop reads CASGLFMEETQYF. In DNA form, the CDR3 reads TGTGCTAGTGGTTTGTTCATGGAGGAGACCCAGTACTTC. The chain has TRBV12-5 and TRBJ2-5, with no clear D. The length of the CDR3 is 13 residues. V was pared by 2 bases and J by 5 bases, with 9 bases between. The V gene's germline CDR1 is LGHNT and CDR2 FRNRAP.

The J gene is TRBJ2-1, the V gene TRBV4-2; D unresolved. V was pared by 4 bases and J by 13 bases, with 11 bases between. In germline, CDR1 is LGHNA, CDR2 YNFKEQ. CDR3 length: 11 amino acids. The CDR3 loop reads CASSLLPVQFF. The CDR3 region has the DNA TGTGCCAGCAGCCTACTCCCCGTACAGTTCTTC.

The rearrangement joins TRBV19 to TRBJ2-2, with D maybe TRBD2 (6 bases). The length of the CDR3 is 19 residues. From germline, CDR1 is LNHDA and CDR2 SQIVND (reference sequence). Trimming pared 4 bases from V and 6 bases from J, leaving 27 bases between. As DNA, the CDR3 is TGTGCCAGTAGTACCCAGGCGGCGGGGTTGTTGTCTGTGGCCGGGGAGCTGTTTTTT. Amino acid sequence: CASSTQAAGLLSVAGELFF.

CDR3 loop: CASSHDLGQRSYEQYF. Written as DNA, the CDR3 is TGTGCCAGCAGCCACGACCTGGGACAGCGTTCCTACGAGCAGTACTTC. V usage is TRBV7-2 and J usage is TRBJ2-5, with 7 bases aligning to TRBD1. The end of the DNA is better explained by TRBJ2-7, so the J call may be wrong. The CDR3 totals 16 residues. Per germline, CDR1 SGHTA and CDR2 FQGNSA.

DNA for the CDR3: TGCAGCGTTCAATCAGGAGGTCCGGGAAACACCATATATTTT. This encodes CSVQSGGPGNTIYF. The chain combines TRBV29-1 with TRBJ1-3; D gene ambiguous. From germline, CDR1 is SQVTM and CDR2 ANQGSEA. The CDR3 sequence is 14 residues long. The V gene lost 5 bases and the J gene lost 4 bases, with 15 bases spanning the gap.